Each of the 17 T cell receptor beta chains below was sequenced from the same sample in a study of Tregs in tolerant kidney transplant recipients. Assay used: immunoSEQ multiplex PCR; TCRdb lists only in-frame clones, some missing. In the table there are about 240,000 clones, roughly 84% of which are singletons. The sample consisted of CD4+ T cells from blood. The receptors derive from a human donor in good health.

The V and J genes are TRBV27 and TRBJ1-4, with D possibly being TRBD1 (6 bases). Trimming cost V 5 bases and J 8 bases, with 15 bases left between them. CDR1 and CDR2 (germline): MNHEY, SMNVEV (reference sequence). CDR3 size: 14 residues. CDR3 bases: TGTGCCAGCAGTCCGGACAGATTTTGGGAAAAACTGTTTTTT. Translated: CASSPDRFWEKLFF.

The chain couples TRBV2 to TRBJ2-5; 8 bases match TRBD1. Germline V gives CDR1 SNHLY, CDR2 FYNNEI. This CDR3 has 13 amino acids. Germline trimming cut 5 bases from V and 5 bases from J; bases unmatched to any gene: 4. Here the CDR3 reads CASSPDRAETQYF. The DNA of the CDR3 is TGTGCCAGCAGTCCGGACAGGGCGGAGACCCAGTACTTC.

This clone was detected only once. This chain uses TRBV5-1 with TRBJ1-4; 7 bases fit TRBD1. With V trimmed by 2 bases and J by 8 bases, 3 bases remained unmatched. The CDR3 is 13 amino acids. Germline V gives CDR1 SGHRS, CDR2 YFSETQ. CDR3 protein: CASSLGTEEKLFF. Here the CDR3 DNA reads TGCGCCAGCAGCTTAGGGACAGAAGAAAAACTGTTTTTT. The variable domain in full, with the rest retrieved from reference TRBV5-1 and TRBJ1-4, is KAGVTQTPRYLIKTRGQQVTLSCSPISGHRSVSWYQQTPGQGLQFLFEYFSETQRNKGNFPGRFSGRQFSNSRSEMNVSTLELGDSALYLCASSLGTEEKLFFGSGTQLSVL.

In this sample, this clone turned up once. The chain carries TRBV6-5 and TRBJ1-1; no firm D call. This CDR3 region has 13 residues. Germline CDR1 and CDR2: MNHEY and SVGAGI. Trimming removed 2 bases at V and 4 bases at J, with 8 bases between. CDR3 region: CASSYAGRTEAFF. The CDR3 nucleotides are TGTGCCAGCAGTTACGCGGGTCGCACTGAAGCTTTCTTT.

This chain links TRBV6-6 with TRBJ1-1; a possible D gene is TRBD1 (6 bases). Trimming removed 0 bases from V and 3 bases from J, with 8 bases in between. In germline, CDR1 is MNHNY, CDR2 SVGAGI (reference sequence). There are 14 residues in the CDR3. The chain's CDR3 is CASSYSEGDTEAFF. The CDR3 bases are TGTGCCAGCAGTTACTCGGAGGGGGACACTGAAGCTTTCTTT.

This chain joins TRBV5-1 and TRBJ1-2, with 8 bases aligning to TRBD1. CDR1 SGHRS and CDR2 YFSETQ come from the germline V gene. V lost 3 bases and J lost 7; bases outside the gene matches: 11. This CDR3 is 15 amino acids long. The CDR3 DNA reads as TGCGCCAGCAGCTCCCACCTGGACAGGGCCGGTGGCTACACCTTC. Translated: CASSSHLDRAGGYTF.

This chain links TRBV14 with TRBJ1-6, with D hard to call. The germline V gene encodes CDR1 SGHDN and CDR2 FVKESK. V lost 0 bases and J 9 bases, leaving 6 bases between the germline ends. The CDR3 totals 13 residues. CDR3 region: CASSQDLFSPLHF. CDR3 coding DNA: TGTGCCAGCAGCCAAGATCTATTTTCACCCCTCCACTTT.

The rearrangement uses TRBV30 and TRBJ1-6; TRBD1 matches 8 bases. V lost 2 bases and J lost 2; bases outside the gene matches: 5. Per germline, CDR1 GTSNPN and CDR2 SVGIG (reference sequence). This CDR3 is 16 amino acids long. The CDR3 DNA sequence: TGTGCCTGGAGTCAACGGGACAGGCCCTATAATTCACCCCTCCACTTT. Its protein is CAWSQRDRPYNSPLHF.

This clone was observed once. The V and J genes are TRBV5-6 and TRBJ2-7; D not resolved. The V gene's germline CDR1 is SGHDT and CDR2 YYEEEE. The CDR3 is 15 residues long. The V gene lost 1 base and the J gene lost 2 bases, with 13 bases spanning the gap. This CDR3 is CASSLQGPRAYEQYF. The CDR3 DNA follows: TGTGCCAGCAGCTTGCAAGGCCCTAGGGCCTACGAGCAGTACTTC.

This sequence joins TRBV4-1 and TRBJ2-1, with TRBD2 matching 8 bases. The germline CDR1 and CDR2 sequences are MGHRA and YSYEKL. With 4 bases clipped from V and 5 bases from J, the junction kept 10 bases outside the gene matches. The length of the CDR3 is 16 residues. Here the CDR3 reads CASSRLGSGSNNEQFF. The CDR3, as DNA: TGCGCCAGCAGCCGCCTCGGGAGCGGGAGTAACAATGAGCAGTTCTTC.

On this clone itself: This sample includes further DNA sequences coding for the same CDR3. This chain uses TRBV2 with TRBJ1-1; 8 bases fit TRBD1. Germline V gives CDR1 SNHLY, CDR2 FYNNEI. Unmatched junction bases numbered 4, after V lost 6 bases and J lost 4 bases. CDR3 length: 13 residues. CDR3 amino acids: CASRLTGGTEAFF. The CDR3 DNA sequence: TGTGCCAGCAGGCTAACAGGGGGCACTGAAGCTTTCTTT.

Remarks on this clone: An end of the junction differs from the germline gene, which may be a read error. This chain uses TRBV7-2 with TRBJ1-6; TRBD1 agrees at 10 bases. The CDR3 length is 16 residues. The germline CDR1 and CDR2 sequences are SGHTA and FQGNSA. The DNA for the CDR3 is TGTGCCAGCAGCCTACAGACAGGGGGCTATTATTCACCCCTCCACTTT. This codes for CASSLQTGGYYSPLHF.

The gene calls are TRBV10-3 and TRBJ2-7; 9 positions match TRBD1. J lost 4 bases, V lost 3 bases, and 7 bases had no gene match. Germline V CDR1 and CDR2: ENHRY, SYGVKD. The CDR3 totals 15 residues. Here the CDR3 DNA reads TGTGCCATCAGTGATCCCGGGGACAGGGCTTACGAGCAGTACTTC. Encoded protein: CAISDPGDRAYEQYF.

The V call is TRBV18, the J call TRBJ2-2; TRBD2 aligns across 12 bases. Germline CDR1 KGHSH, CDR2 LQKENI. V lost 2 bases and J lost 0; bases outside the gene matches: 1. The CDR3 has 17 residues. In nucleotides, the CDR3 is TGTGCCAGCTCACCAACTAGCGGGGGGTCGAACACCGGGGAGCTGTTTTTT. It translates to CASSPTSGGSNTGELFF.

The chain couples TRBV2 to TRBJ2-1; TRBD2 aligns across 9 bases. V shed 10 bases, J shed 9 bases, and the junction held 16 bases outside the gene matches. The CDR3 is 15 residues long. Germline lookup yields CDR1 SNHLY and CDR2 FYNNEI. The CDR3 DNA reads TGTGCCACCGTCCCGGATCGGCGGGGGGGCAGTGAGCAGTTCTTC. Translating it yields CATVPDRRGGSEQFF.

The chain carries TRBV19 and TRBJ1-1; TRBD1 matches at 11 bases. The ends lost 10 bases at V and 5 bases at J; junction bases unmatched: 9. The germline gives CDR1 LNHDA, CDR2 SQIVND (reference sequence). This CDR3 comprises 14 residues. The DNA for the CDR3 is TGTGCCACCGCGGACAGGGGGCTTAGAACTGAAGCTTTCTTT. Protein: CATADRGLRTEAFF.

The rearrangement links TRBV5-4 to TRBJ1-2, with TRBD1 matching 9 bases. This CDR3 has 17 residues. Trimming removed 7 bases from V and 8 bases from J; junction bases left unmatched: 21. Germline-derived CDR1 and CDR2 are SGHNT and YYREEE (reference sequence). CDR3 amino acids: CASHAGGDREVLRGYTF. CDR3 coding DNA: TGTGCCAGCCACGCCGGGGGGGACAGGGAGGTCCTCCGAGGCTACACCTTC.